This T cell receptor beta chain was retrieved from a study of T cell clonotyping in hematopoietic cell transplantation. The assay was immunoSEQ multiplex PCR, and TCRdb's table has in-frame clones only and misses some. The data show approximately 27,000 clones, around 93% seen once. Specified time point: recipient sample about 28 days before transplant, after cytoreduction. Blood collection times were about day -28 and days 30, 100, 180 posttransplant. Germline V CDR1 and CDR2: LGHNA, YSLEER. Trimming stripped 0 bases from V and 2 bases from J, with 11 bases between. The CDR3 is 16 amino acids. This sequence joins TRBV4-3 and TRBJ1-3; D gene uncertain. Source: peripheral blood mononuclear cells, taken before stem cell transplant. This receptor was obtained from a man aged 45-65 years with acute myeloid leukemia. Some clones in this sample may be carry-over from other donors' samples. The CDR3 spells CASSQEDRAPGNTIYF. The CDR3 DNA sequence: TGCGCCAGCAGCCAAGAAGATCGGGCTCCTGGAAACACCATATATTTT.